Shown below are 31 T cell receptor beta chains from a single sample sequenced in a study of blood T cell repertoires in COVID-19. Profiling relied on immunoSEQ multiplex PCR, and the TCRdb table lists in-frame clones only, not all of them. The sample records 200,000 to 250,000 clones, roughly nine tenths being singletons. Sequenced input: PBMCs or T cells enriched from blood (not recorded which). Receptors were obtained from a woman between 45 and 60 years old in a cohort exposed to, infected with or recovered from COVID-19 (not recorded which).

V and J are TRBV5-1 and TRBJ1-2, with D possibly being TRBD1 (5 bases). V lost 0 bases, J lost 6 bases, and 12 bases lay in between. Looked up from germline, CDR1 is SGHRS and CDR2 is YFSETQ. The CDR3 runs 14 residues. In DNA form, the CDR3 reads TGCGCCAGCAGCTTGGCCGCGGGGGGAGATGGCTACACCTTC. It specifies CASSLAAGGDGYTF.

The rearrangement joins TRBV3-1 (or the pseudogene TRBV3-2) to TRBJ2-1; 7 bases fit TRBD1. With 8 bases clipped from V and 8 bases from J, the junction kept 9 bases outside the gene matches. Germline values: CDR1 LGHDT, CDR2 YNNKEL (reference sequence). The length of the CDR3 is 13 residues. CDR3 sequence: CASGAGGIDEQFF. The CDR3, as DNA: TGTGCCAGCGGGGCAGGGGGAATCGATGAGCAGTTCTTC.

The V call is TRBV12-2, the J call TRBJ1-6. TRBV12-2 is deemed a pseudogene. This CDR3 has 24 amino acids. The CDR3 here is CASRSRVGGLMMGSRSRNNSPLHF. The CDR3, as DNA: TGTGCAAGTCGCTCGAGGGTGGGAGGATTAATGATGGGTAGCCGAAGCCGAAATAATTCACCCCTCCACTTT.

The chain employs TRBV5-6 and TRBJ1-2; the match to TRBD1 covers 8 bases. Germline V gene lookup returns CDR1 SGHDT and CDR2 YYEEEE. The ends lost 4 bases at V and 6 bases at J; junction bases unmatched: 14. The CDR3 is made up of 16 amino acids. As DNA, the CDR3 is TGTGCCAGCAGCCCCCTCCCCCTGACAGGGGCGAATGGCTACACCTTC. Protein sequence: CASSPLPLTGANGYTF.

The chain employs TRBV9 and TRBJ2-2; the D gene is possibly TRBD1 (6 bases). V lost 0 bases and J 3 bases, leaving 12 bases between the germline ends. Per germline, CDR1 SGDLS and CDR2 YYNGEE. The CDR3 is 16 residues long. The CDR3 nucleotides read TGTGCCAGCAGCGTAGTAGTACACAGGGACACCGGGGAGCTGTTTTTT. Its translation is CASSVVVHRDTGELFF.

This clone showed up just a few times. The V and J genes are TRBV4-3 and TRBJ1-2; D possibly corresponds to TRBD1 (5 bases). The CDR3 consists of 15 residues. Trimming took 1 base from V and 5 from J, leaving 14 bases between them. Germline CDR1 is LGHNA and CDR2 is YSLEER. CDR3 in amino acids: CASSQVRGFGYGYTF. DNA of the CDR3: TGCGCCAGCAGCCAAGTTAGGGGATTCGGGTATGGCTACACCTTC.

The chain combines TRBV28 with TRBJ1-1; D is uncertain. V was shortened by 2 bases and J by 8 bases, with 12 bases between the two germline ends. The CDR3 length is 13 residues. The germline V gene encodes CDR1 MDHEN and CDR2 SYDVKM. The CDR3 spells CASSLGHQVEAFF. CDR3 sequence (DNA): TGTGCCAGCAGTTTAGGTCACCAGGTGGAAGCTTTCTTT.

The chain uses TRBV6-5 and TRBJ2-3, with TRBD1 identical over 8 bases. Germline lookup yields CDR1 MNHEY and CDR2 SVGAGI. With V trimmed by 5 bases and J by 6 bases, 10 bases remained unmatched. The CDR3 length is 15 residues. CDR3 region: CASSHLQGAADTQYF. For the CDR3, the DNA is TGTGCCAGCAGTCACCTTCAGGGGGCGGCCGATACGCAGTATTTT.

This chain uses TRBV2 with TRBJ1-2; TRBD1 aligns across 8 bases. V shed 2 bases, J shed 9 bases, and the junction held 8 bases outside the gene matches. The CDR3 length is 14 residues. Per the germline V gene, CDR1 is SNHLY and CDR2 is FYNNEI. The DNA for the CDR3 is TGTGCCAGCAGTGAATATGGGAGACAGGGGAGCTACACCTTC. This encodes CASSEYGRQGSYTF.

V and J are TRBV3-1 (or the pseudogene TRBV3-2) and TRBJ2-5, with D possibly matching TRBD2 (7 bases). V shed 1 base and J shed 6 bases, with 21 bases lying between them. The CDR3 totals 17 residues. Germline CDR1 LGHDT, CDR2 YNNKEL (reference sequence). In DNA, the CDR3 is TGTGCCAGCAGCCAAGCTTTGGTGGGGGGGCCGGGAAAGACCCAGTACTTC. Its protein is CASSQALVGGPGKTQYF.

This chain links TRBV30 with TRBJ1-1, with D unclear. CDR3 length: 12 amino acids. Between the trimmed V and J ends, which lost 6 bases and 8 bases, there was a span of 16 bases. Germline values: CDR1 GTSNPN, CDR2 SVGIG (reference sequence). The CDR3 loop reads CACSRAPGEAFF. Written as DNA, the CDR3 is TGTGCCTGCTCCCGAGCGCCGGGAGAAGCTTTCTTT.

The CDR3 sequence is CASSSSTANNEQFF. CDR3 bases: TGTGCCAGCAGCTCTTCGACAGCAAACAATGAGCAGTTCTTC. The gene calls are TRBV11-3 and TRBJ2-1; the D gene is possibly TRBD1 (5 bases). The CDR3 loop spans 14 amino acids. V lost 4 bases and J lost 5, with 12 bases in between. The germline V gene encodes CDR1 SGHNT and CDR2 YENEEA.

The chain combines TRBV30 with TRBJ1-2; the match to TRBD1 covers 11 bases. V lost 4 bases, J lost 5 bases, and 15 bases stayed unmatched. The CDR3 sequence is 17 residues long. The germline V gene encodes CDR1 GTSNPN and CDR2 SVGIG (reference sequence). The CDR3 DNA reads TGTGCCTGGAAAGGGGGAGTTCCGGACAGGGGGCAATATGGCTACACCTTC. Translated, it gives CAWKGGVPDRGQYGYTF.

CDR3 coding DNA: TGCGCCAGCAGCTCGGGACTAGCGGGGGTCTACGAGCAGTACTTC. Its translation: CASSSGLAGVYEQYF. The gene calls are TRBV5-1 and TRBJ2-7, with 14 bases fitting TRBD2. In germline, CDR1 is SGHRS, CDR2 YFSETQ. Trimming at V came to 3 bases and at J to 3 bases, leaving 2 bases not matched to a gene. CDR3 length: 15 residues.

V and J are TRBV13 and TRBJ1-1; 11 positions match TRBD1. Germline V gene lookup returns CDR1 PRHDT and CDR2 FYEKMQ (reference sequence). The CDR3 spans 16 residues. Trimming cost V 5 bases and J 4 bases; bases outside gene matches: 9. As DNA, the CDR3 is TGTGCCAGCAGCGTCCCCGGGACAGGGGGAGTCACTGAAGCTTTCTTT. Its protein product is CASSVPGTGGVTEAFF.

This chain joins TRBV5-4 and TRBJ1-2; 7 bases map to TRBD1. This CDR3 region has 13 residues. Looked up from germline, CDR1 is SGHNT and CDR2 is YYREEE (reference sequence). J lost 1 base, V lost 5 bases, and 2 bases had no gene match. CDR3 coding DNA: TGTGCCAGCAGGAGGGACAGTAACTATGGCTACACCTTC. This codes for CASRRDSNYGYTF.

The DNA of the CDR3 is TGTGCCACCAGTGATTTTGCAGGGCGAGGCTACACCTTC. It is translated as CATSDFAGRGYTF. V and J are TRBV24-1 and TRBJ1-2; a possible D gene is TRBD1 (5 bases). The CDR3 is 13 residues long. Trimming shortened V by 1 base and J by 8 bases, and 10 bases separated the two germline ends. Germline assignment: CDR1 KGHDR and CDR2 SFDVKD.

The J gene is TRBJ2-1, the V gene TRBV9, with 9 bases aligning to TRBD2. There are 15 residues in the CDR3. CDR1 is SGDLS, CDR2 YYNGEE, per germline. Trimming took 4 bases from V and 6 from J; bases not matched to a gene: 8. The DNA of the CDR3 is TGTGCCAGCAGCTCAACCGGACTAGCGCCCAATGAGCAGTTCTTC. Its protein is CASSSTGLAPNEQFF.

The V and J genes are TRBV3-1 (or the pseudogene TRBV3-2) and TRBJ1-1, with D uncertain. Trimming took 0 bases from V and 6 from J, leaving 14 bases between them. This CDR3 comprises 15 residues. Germline loops: CDR1 LGHDT, CDR2 YNNKEL (reference sequence). In DNA form, the CDR3 reads TGTGCCAGCAGCCAAGAAGCGTACATCAAGGCTGAAGCTTTCTTT. Translated: CASSQEAYIKAEAFF.

The CDR3 sequence: CASSLDGNNEKLFF. The CDR3 bases are TGTGCCAGCAGCTTGGACGGGAATAATGAAAAACTGTTTTTT. The rearrangement uses TRBV5-5 and TRBJ1-4; D unclear. The CDR3 has 14 amino acids. Looked up from germline, CDR1 is SGHKS and CDR2 is YYEKEE (reference sequence). Trimming stripped 0 bases from V and 4 bases from J, with 7 bases between.

This chain connects TRBV5-4 to TRBJ1-1, with 8 bases that match TRBD1. The CDR3 has 14 amino acids. The trim removed 3 bases at V and 1 base at J, leaving 2 bases unmatched. CDR1 is SGHNT, CDR2 YYREEE, per germline (reference sequence). This CDR3 reads CASSSGQANTEAFF. CDR3 in DNA: TGTGCCAGCAGCTCGGGACAGGCGAACACTGAAGCTTTCTTT.

The J gene is TRBJ2-2, the V gene TRBV10-3, with TRBD2 identical over 7 bases. After removal of 10 bases from V and 4 bases from J, the junction contained 9 bases not matched to a gene. The CDR3 sequence is 14 residues long. The germline V gene encodes CDR1 ENHRY and CDR2 SYGVKD. Written as DNA, the CDR3 is TGTGCCACCTTCTCTGGGGGGGGCACCGGGGAGCTGTTTTTT. It is translated as CATFSGGGTGELFF.

This chain connects TRBV6-5 to TRBJ1-5; a possible D gene is TRBD1 (5 bases). The V gene lost 2 bases and the J gene lost 7 bases, with 9 bases spanning the gap. This CDR3 comprises 13 residues. CDR1 is MNHEY, CDR2 SVGAGI, per germline. The CDR3 DNA reads as TGTGCCAGCAGTTACGCAGGGCGGCAGCCCCAGCATTTT. Translated, it gives CASSYAGRQPQHF.

The chain combines TRBV6-5 with TRBJ1-2; D not certain. Germline V gives CDR1 MNHEY, CDR2 SVGAGI. CDR3 length equals 15 residues. Trimming removed 6 bases at V and 1 base at J, with 15 bases between. The CDR3 sequence is CASSPTARLNYGYTF. The DNA for the CDR3 is TGTGCCAGCAGCCCGACCGCGCGACTTAACTATGGCTACACCTTC.

Comment on this clone: Other nucleotide sequences from this sample produce the same CDR3. V and J are TRBV7-3 and TRBJ2-3; a possible D gene is TRBD2 (5 bases). This CDR3 has 14 residues. CDR1 is SGHTA, CDR2 FQGTGA, per germline. The V and J ends lost 1 base and 1 base respectively, with 6 bases between them. The CDR3 region has the DNA TGTGCCAGCAGCTTAAACGGGGGCACAGATACGCAGTATTTT. This codes for CASSLNGGTDTQYF.

The V and J genes are TRBV3-1 (or the pseudogene TRBV3-2) and TRBJ1-2; D unclear. The CDR3 has 13 residues. V was cut by 4 bases and J by 0 bases, with 6 bases left in between. CDR1 LGHDT and CDR2 YNNKEL come from the germline V gene (reference sequence). CDR3 in DNA: TGTGCCAGCAGCCCTAAAGCTAACTATGGCTACACCTTC. This sequence encodes CASSPKANYGYTF.

The sample holds a few counts of this clone. This chain connects TRBV30 to TRBJ1-6; tentative D call: TRBD1 (5 bases). The germline V gene has CDR1 GTSNPN and CDR2 SVGIG (reference sequence). V dropped 3 bases and J dropped 8 bases, with 11 bases sitting between them. The CDR3 totals 13 residues. This chain's CDR3 is CAWSLEGDSPLHF. Written as DNA, the CDR3 is TGTGCCTGGAGCCTCGAAGGGGATTCACCCCTCCACTTT.

The chain employs TRBV4-3 and TRBJ1-2; 7 bases match TRBD1. CDR1 is LGHNA, CDR2 YSLEER, per germline. The CDR3 runs 15 residues. J was trimmed by 4 bases and V by 3 bases; bases with no gene match: 8. This CDR3 reads CASSQATHRGYGYTF. The CDR3 region has the DNA TGCGCCAGCAGCCAGGCTACTCACAGGGGCTATGGCTACACCTTC.

The chain links TRBV12-5 to TRBJ1-5; 9 nucleotides match TRBD1. V gave up 5 bases and J gave up 7 bases; unmatched junction bases: 9. Germline V gene sequence: CDR1 LGHNT, CDR2 FRNRAP. This CDR3 is 15 amino acids long. The CDR3 region is CASGPSVTGGQPQHF. CDR3 bases: TGTGCTAGTGGTCCCTCCGTGACAGGGGGACAGCCCCAGCATTTT.

The chain is built from TRBV25-1 and TRBJ1-1; no clear D gene. Trimming removed 1 base from V and 4 bases from J, with 13 bases in between. Looked up from germline, CDR1 is MGHDK and CDR2 is SYGVNS. This CDR3 has 15 residues. CDR3 sequence reads: CASSESGLWATEAFF. The CDR3 DNA reads as TGTGCCAGCAGTGAATCCGGCCTGTGGGCCACTGAAGCTTTCTTT.

The gene calls are TRBV6-5 and TRBJ1-1, with D possibly being TRBD1 (6 bases). The germline V and J ends were trimmed by 6 bases and 0 bases, with 11 bases remaining between them. This CDR3 contains 14 residues. The germline V gene encodes CDR1 MNHEY and CDR2 SVGAGI. The CDR3 loop is CASRIRDMNTEAFF. The CDR3 DNA reads TGTGCCAGCAGGATCCGGGACATGAACACTGAAGCTTTCTTT.